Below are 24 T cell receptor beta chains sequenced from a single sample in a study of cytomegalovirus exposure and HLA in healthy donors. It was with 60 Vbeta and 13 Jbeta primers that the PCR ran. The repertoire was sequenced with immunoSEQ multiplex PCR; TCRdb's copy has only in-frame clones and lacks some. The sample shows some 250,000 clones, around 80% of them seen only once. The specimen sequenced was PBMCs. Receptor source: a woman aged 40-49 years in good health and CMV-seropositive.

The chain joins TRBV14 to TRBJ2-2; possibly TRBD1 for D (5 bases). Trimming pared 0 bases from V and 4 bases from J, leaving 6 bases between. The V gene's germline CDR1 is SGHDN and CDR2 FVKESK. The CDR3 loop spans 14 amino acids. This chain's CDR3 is CASSQDRVTGELFF. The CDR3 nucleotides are TGTGCCAGCAGCCAAGACAGGGTCACCGGGGAGCTGTTTTTT.

The CDR3 DNA follows: TGTGCCAGCCCAGCGGGGCCGCAGGGGACCCAGTACTTC. Translating it yields CASPAGPQGTQYF. V and J are TRBV7-2 and TRBJ2-5, with 7 bases fitting TRBD2. Germline V gene data show CDR1 as SGHTA and CDR2 as FQGNSA. V shed 8 bases, J shed 7 bases, and the junction held 10 bases outside the gene matches. The CDR3 is 13 residues long.

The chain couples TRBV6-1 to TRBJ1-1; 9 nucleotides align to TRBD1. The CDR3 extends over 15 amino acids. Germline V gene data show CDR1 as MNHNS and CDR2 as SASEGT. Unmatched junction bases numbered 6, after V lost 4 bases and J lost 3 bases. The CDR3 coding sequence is TGTGCCAGCAGTGGGACAGGGGATCCTTACACTGAAGCTTTCTTT. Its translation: CASSGTGDPYTEAFF.

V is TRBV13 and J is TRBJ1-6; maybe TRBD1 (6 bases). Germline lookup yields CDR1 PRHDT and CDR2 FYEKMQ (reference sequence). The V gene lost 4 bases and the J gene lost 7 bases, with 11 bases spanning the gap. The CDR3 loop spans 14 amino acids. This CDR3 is CASSSRGGNSPLHF. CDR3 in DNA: TGTGCCAGCAGCTCAAGGGGGGGAAATTCACCCCTCCACTTT.

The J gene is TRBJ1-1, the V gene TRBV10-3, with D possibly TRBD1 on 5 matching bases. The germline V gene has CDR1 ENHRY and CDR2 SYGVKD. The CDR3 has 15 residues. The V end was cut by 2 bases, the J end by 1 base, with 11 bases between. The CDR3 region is CAISEHSTGNTEAFF. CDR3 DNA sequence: TGTGCCATCAGTGAGCATTCCACAGGGAACACTGAAGCTTTCTTT.

CDR3 residues: CASSPVAGSYNEQFF. The CDR3 nucleotides are TGCGCCAGCAGCCCTGTAGCGGGATCGTACAATGAGCAGTTCTTC. The chain uses TRBV4-3 and TRBJ2-1; 8 bases fit TRBD2. This CDR3 comprises 15 residues. CDR1 is LGHNA, CDR2 YSLEER, per germline. V trimming: 4 bases; J trimming: 4 bases; junction bases outside the gene matches: 6.

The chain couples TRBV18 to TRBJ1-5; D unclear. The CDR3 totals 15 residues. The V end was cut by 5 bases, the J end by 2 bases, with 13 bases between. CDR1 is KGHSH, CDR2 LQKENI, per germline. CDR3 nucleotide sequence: TGTGCCAGCTCATCCTCCAACGCGGGCAATCAGCCCCAGCATTTT. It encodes CASSSSNAGNQPQHF.

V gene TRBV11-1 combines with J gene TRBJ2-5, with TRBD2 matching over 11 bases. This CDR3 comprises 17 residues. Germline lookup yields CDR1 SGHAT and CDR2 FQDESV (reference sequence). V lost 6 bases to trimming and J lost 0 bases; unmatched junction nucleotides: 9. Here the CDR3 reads CASSSSGGRGYQETQYF. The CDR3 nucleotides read TGTGCCAGCAGTTCTAGCGGGGGGCGGGGGTACCAAGAGACCCAGTACTTC.

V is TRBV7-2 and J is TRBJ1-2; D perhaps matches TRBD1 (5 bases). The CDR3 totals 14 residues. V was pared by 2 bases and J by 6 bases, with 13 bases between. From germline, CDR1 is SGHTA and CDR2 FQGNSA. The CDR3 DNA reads TGTGCCAGCAGCTTAATGACAGCCTCTGATGGCTACACCTTC. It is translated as CASSLMTASDGYTF. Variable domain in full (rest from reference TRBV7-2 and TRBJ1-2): GAGVSQSPSNKVTEKGKDVELRCDPISGHTALYWYRQSLGQGLEFLIYFQGNSAPDKSGLPSDRFSAERTGGSVSTLTIQRTQQEDSAVYLCASSLMTASDGYTFGSGTRLTVV.

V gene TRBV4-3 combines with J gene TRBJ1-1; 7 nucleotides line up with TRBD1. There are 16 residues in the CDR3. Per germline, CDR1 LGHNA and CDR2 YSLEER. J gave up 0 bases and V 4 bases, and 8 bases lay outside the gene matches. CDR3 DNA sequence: TGCGCCAGCAGCCTGGGGACAGCCAACATGAACACTGAAGCTTTCTTT. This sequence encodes CASSLGTANMNTEAFF.

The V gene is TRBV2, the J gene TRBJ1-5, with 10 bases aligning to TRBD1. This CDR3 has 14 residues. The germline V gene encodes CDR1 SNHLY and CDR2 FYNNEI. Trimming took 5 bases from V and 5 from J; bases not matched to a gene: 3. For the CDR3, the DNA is TGTGCCAGCAGTCAGGGGACAGGGGATCAGCCCCAGCATTTT. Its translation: CASSQGTGDQPQHF.

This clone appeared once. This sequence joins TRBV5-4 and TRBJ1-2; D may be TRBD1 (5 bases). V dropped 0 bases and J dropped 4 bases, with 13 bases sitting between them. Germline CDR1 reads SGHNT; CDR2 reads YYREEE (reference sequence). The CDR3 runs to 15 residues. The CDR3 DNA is TGTGCCAGCAGCTTGGAGATTCAGGGAAGCTATGGCTACACCTTC. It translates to CASSLEIQGSYGYTF.

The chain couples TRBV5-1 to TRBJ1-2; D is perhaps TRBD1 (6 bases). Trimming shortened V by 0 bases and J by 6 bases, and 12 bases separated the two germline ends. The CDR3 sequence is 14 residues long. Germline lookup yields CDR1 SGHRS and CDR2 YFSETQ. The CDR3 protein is CASSLDRVIDGYTF. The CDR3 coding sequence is TGCGCCAGCAGCTTGGACAGGGTGATAGATGGCTACACCTTC.

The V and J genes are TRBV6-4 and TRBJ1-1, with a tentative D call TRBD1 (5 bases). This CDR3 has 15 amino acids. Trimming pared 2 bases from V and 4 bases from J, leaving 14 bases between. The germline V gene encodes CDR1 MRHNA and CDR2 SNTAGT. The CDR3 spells CASSDDAGQGTEAFF. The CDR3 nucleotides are TGTGCCAGCAGTGACGATGCAGGGCAAGGCACTGAAGCTTTCTTT.

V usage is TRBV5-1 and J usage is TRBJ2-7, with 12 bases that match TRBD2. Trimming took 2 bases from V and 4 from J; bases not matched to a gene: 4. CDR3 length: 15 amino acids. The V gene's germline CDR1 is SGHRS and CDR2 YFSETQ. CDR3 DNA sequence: TGCGCCAGCAGCTTCTCTAGCGGGAGGGGATACGAGCAGTACTTC. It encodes CASSFSSGRGYEQYF.

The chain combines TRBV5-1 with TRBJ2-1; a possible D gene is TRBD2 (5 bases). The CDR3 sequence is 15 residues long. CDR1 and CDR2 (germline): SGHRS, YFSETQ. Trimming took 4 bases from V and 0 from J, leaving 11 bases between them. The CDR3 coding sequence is TGCGCCAGCAGCCGGACTGGAAGCTCCTACAATGAGCAGTTCTTC. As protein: CASSRTGSSYNEQFF.

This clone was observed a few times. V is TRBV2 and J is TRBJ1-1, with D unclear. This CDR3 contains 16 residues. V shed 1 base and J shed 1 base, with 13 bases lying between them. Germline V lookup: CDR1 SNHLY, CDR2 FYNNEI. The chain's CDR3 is CASSEGERTGNTEAFF. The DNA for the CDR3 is TGTGCCAGCAGTGAAGGGGAGCGGACGGGGAACACTGAAGCTTTCTTT. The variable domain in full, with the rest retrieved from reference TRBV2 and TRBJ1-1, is EPEVTQTPSHQVTQMGQEVILRCVPISNHLYFYWYRQILGQKVEFLVSFYNNEISEKSEIFDDQFSVERPDGSNFTLKIRSTKLEDSAMYFCASSEGERTGNTEAFFGQGTRLTVV.

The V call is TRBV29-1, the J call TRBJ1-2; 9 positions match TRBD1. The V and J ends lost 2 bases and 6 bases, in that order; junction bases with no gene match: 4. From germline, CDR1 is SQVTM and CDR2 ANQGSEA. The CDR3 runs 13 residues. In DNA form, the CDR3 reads TGCAGCGTTGAACCGACAGGGGGTAATGGCTACACCTTC. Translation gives CSVEPTGGNGYTF. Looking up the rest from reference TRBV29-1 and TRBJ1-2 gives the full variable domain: SAVISQKPSRDICQRGTSLTIQCQVDSQVTMMFWYRQQPGQSLTLIATANQGSEATYESGFVIDKFPISRPNLTFSTLTVSNMSPEDSSIYLCSVEPTGGNGYTFGSGTRLTVV.

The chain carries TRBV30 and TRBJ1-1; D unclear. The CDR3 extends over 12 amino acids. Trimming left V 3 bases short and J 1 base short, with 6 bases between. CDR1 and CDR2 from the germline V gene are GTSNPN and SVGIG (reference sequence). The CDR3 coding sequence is TGTGCCTGGAGCACATCGAACACTGAAGCTTTCTTT. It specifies CAWSTSNTEAFF.

The CDR3 DNA reads as TGTGCCAGCAGCTTTGTCCCGTCGGGACTACCTACAGATACGCAGTATTTT. It translates to CASSFVPSGLPTDTQYF. The chain has TRBV5-6 and TRBJ2-3; TRBD2 matches at 7 bases. V dropped 2 bases and J dropped 3; count of bases not matched to a gene: 12. CDR1 is SGHDT, CDR2 YYEEEE, per germline. The CDR3 consists of 17 residues.

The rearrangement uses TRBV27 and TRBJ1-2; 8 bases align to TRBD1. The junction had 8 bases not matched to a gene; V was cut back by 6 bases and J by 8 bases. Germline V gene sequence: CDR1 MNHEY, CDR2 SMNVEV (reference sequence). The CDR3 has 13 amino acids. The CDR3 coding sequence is TGTGCCAGCAGCCAGGACAGGGAAATGGGCTACACCTTC. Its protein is CASSQDREMGYTF.

Here the CDR3 DNA reads TGTGCCAGCAGCAAGAGGGGCAATCAGCCCCAGCATTTT. It yields the protein CASSKRGNQPQHF. The chain joins TRBV13 to TRBJ1-5; no firm D call. Germline CDR1 PRHDT, CDR2 FYEKMQ (reference sequence). V shed 5 bases and J shed 2 bases, with 7 bases lying between them. CDR3 size: 13 residues.

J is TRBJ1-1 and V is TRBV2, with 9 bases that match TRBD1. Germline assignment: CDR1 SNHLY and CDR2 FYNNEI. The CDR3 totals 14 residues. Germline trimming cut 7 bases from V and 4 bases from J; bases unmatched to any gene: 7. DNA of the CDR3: TGTGCCAGCATCCTACAGGGGGCAGGCACTGAAGCTTTCTTT. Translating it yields CASILQGAGTEAFF.

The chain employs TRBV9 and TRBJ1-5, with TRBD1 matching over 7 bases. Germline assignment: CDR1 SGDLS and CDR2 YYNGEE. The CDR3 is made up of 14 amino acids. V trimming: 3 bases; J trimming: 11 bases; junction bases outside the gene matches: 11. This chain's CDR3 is CASSAGDRPGAQHF. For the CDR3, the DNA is TGTGCCAGCAGCGCCGGGGACAGACCAGGAGCCCAGCATTTT.